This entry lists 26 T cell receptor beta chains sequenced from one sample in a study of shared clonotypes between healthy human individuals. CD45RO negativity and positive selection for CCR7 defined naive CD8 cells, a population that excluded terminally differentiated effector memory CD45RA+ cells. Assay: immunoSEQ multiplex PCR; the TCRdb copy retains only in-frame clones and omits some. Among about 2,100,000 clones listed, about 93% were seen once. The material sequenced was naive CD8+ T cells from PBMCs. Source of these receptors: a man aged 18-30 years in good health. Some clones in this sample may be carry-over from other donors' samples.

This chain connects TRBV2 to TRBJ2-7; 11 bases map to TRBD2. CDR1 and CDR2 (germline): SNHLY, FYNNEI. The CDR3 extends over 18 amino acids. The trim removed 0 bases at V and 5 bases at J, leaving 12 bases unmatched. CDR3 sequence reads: CASSEAQLAGVSGHEQYF. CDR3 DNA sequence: TGTGCCAGCAGTGAAGCCCAACTAGCGGGAGTCTCAGGGCACGAGCAGTACTTC.

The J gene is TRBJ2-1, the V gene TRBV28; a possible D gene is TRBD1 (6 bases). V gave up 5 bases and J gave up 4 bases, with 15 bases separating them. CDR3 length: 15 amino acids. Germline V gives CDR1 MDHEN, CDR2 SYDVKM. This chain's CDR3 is CASSPTGLTYNEQFF. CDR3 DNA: TGTGCCAGCAGTCCCACAGGGTTGACATACAATGAGCAGTTCTTC.

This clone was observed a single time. The CDR3 coding sequence is TGTGCCAGCAGCCACACAGGGGGGGTCGCAGATACGCAGTATTTT. Translated, it gives CASSHTGGVADTQYF. The chain recombines TRBV5-6 with TRBJ2-3; maybe TRBD1 (8 bases). CDR1 is SGHDT and CDR2 is YYEEEE in the germline V gene. The V gene lost 4 bases and the J gene lost 4 bases, with 16 bases spanning the gap. The CDR3 spans 15 residues.

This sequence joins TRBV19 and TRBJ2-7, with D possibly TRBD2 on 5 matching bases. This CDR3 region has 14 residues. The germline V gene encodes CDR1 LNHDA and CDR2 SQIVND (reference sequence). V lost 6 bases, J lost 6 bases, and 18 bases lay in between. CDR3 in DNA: TGTGCCAGTAGCCCCTCGGCTAGCTGGGCCGAGCAGTACTTC. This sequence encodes CASSPSASWAEQYF.

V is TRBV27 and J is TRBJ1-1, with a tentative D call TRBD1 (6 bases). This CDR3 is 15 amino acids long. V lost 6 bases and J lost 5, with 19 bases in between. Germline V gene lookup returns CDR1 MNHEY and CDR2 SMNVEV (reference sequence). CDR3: CASSATQGVGTEAFF. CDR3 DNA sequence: TGTGCCAGCAGCGCGACACAGGGAGTAGGGACTGAAGCTTTCTTT.

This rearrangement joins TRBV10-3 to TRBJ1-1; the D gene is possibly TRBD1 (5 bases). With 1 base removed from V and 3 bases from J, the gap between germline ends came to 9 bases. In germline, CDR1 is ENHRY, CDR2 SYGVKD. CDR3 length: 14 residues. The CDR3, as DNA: TGTGCCATCAGTGAGTACGGGGGGTACACTGAAGCTTTCTTT. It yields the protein CAISEYGGYTEAFF.

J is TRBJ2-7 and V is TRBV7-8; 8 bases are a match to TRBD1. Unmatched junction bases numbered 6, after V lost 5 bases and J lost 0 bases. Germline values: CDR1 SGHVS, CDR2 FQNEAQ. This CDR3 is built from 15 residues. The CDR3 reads CASSPRDRSSYEQYF. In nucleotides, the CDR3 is TGTGCCAGCAGCCCGCGGGACAGGAGCTCCTACGAGCAGTACTTC.

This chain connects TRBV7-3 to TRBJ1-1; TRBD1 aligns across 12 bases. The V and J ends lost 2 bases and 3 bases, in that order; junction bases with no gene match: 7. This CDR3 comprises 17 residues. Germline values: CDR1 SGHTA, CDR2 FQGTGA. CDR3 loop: CASSLLGQGARDTEAFF. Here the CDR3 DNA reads TGTGCCAGCAGCTTACTGGGACAGGGGGCTAGGGACACTGAAGCTTTCTTT.

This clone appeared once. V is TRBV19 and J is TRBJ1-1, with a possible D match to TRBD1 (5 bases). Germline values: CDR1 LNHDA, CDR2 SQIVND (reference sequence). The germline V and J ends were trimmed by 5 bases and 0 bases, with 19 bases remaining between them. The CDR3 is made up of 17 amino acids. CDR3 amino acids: CASSPAGRGRLNTEAFF. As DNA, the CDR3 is TGTGCCAGTAGTCCCGCGGGACGGGGACGATTGAACACTGAAGCTTTCTTT. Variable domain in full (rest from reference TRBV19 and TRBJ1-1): DGGITQSPKYLFRKEGQNVTLSCEQNLNHDAMYWYRQDPGQGLRLIYYSQIVNDFQKGDIAEGYSVSREKKESFPLTVTSAQKNPTAFYLCASSPAGRGRLNTEAFFGQGTRLTVV.

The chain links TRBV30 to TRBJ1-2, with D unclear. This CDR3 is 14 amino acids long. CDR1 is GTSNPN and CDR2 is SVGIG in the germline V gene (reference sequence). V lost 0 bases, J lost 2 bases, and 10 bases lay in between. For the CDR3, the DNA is TGTGCCTGGAGTGTAAGTACTGGAAACTATGGCTACACCTTC. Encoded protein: CAWSVSTGNYGYTF.

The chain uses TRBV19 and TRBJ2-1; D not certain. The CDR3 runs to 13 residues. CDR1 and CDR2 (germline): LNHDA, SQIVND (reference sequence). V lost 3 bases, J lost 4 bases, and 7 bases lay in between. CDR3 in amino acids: CASSMAFYNEQFF. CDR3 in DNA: TGTGCCAGTAGTATGGCCTTTTACAATGAGCAGTTCTTC.

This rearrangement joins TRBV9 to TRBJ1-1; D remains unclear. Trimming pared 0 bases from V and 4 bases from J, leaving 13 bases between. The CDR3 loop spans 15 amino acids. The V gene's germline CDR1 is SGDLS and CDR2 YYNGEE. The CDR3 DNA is TGTGCCAGCAGCGTAGGGTCCTACGTGAGCACTGAAGCTTTCTTT. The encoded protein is CASSVGSYVSTEAFF.

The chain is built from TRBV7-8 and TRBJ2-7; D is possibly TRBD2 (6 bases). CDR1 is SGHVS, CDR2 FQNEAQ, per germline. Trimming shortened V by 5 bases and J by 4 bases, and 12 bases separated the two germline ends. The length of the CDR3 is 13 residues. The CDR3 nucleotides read TGTGCCAGCAGCCCGGGACTTACTTACGAGCAGTACTTC. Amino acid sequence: CASSPGLTYEQYF.

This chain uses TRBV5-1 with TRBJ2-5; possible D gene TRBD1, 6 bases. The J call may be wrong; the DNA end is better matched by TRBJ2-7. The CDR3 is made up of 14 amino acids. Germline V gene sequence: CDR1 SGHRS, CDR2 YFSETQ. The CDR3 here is CASSFRDKPYEQYF. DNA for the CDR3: TGCGCCAGCAGCTTCCGGGACAAACCCTACGAGCAGTACTTC.

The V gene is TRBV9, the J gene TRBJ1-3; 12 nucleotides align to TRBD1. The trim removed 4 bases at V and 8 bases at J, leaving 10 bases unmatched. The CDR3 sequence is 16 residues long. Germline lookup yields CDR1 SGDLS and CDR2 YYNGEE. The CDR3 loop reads CASSPGQGAFSYTIYF. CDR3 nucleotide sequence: TGTGCCAGCAGCCCGGGACAGGGGGCCTTTAGTTACACCATATATTTT.

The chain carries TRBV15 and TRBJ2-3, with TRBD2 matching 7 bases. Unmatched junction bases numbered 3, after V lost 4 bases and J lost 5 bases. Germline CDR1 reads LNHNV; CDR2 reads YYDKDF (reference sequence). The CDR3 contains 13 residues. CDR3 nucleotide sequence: TGTGCCACCAGCATGACTAGCTTAGATACGCAGTATTTT. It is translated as CATSMTSLDTQYF.

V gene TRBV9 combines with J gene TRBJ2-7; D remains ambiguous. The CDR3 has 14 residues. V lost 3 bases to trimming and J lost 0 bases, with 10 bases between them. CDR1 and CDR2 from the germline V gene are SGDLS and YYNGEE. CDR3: CASSGQESSYEQYF. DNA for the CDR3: TGTGCCAGCAGCGGGCAGGAAAGCTCCTACGAGCAGTACTTC.

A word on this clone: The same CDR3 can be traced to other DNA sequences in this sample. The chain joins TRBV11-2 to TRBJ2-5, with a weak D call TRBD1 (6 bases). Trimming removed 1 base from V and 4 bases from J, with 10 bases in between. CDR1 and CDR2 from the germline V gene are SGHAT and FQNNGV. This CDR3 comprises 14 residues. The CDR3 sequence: CASSLVSGAETQYF. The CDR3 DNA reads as TGTGCCAGCAGCTTAGTTTCAGGGGCAGAGACCCAGTACTTC.

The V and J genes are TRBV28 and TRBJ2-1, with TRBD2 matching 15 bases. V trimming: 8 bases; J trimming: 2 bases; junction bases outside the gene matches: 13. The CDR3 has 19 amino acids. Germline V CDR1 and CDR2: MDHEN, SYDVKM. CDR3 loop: CASGNSGTSGRHTYNEQFF. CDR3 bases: TGTGCCAGCGGTAATTCCGGGACTAGCGGGAGGCACACCTACAATGAGCAGTTCTTC.

CDR3 sequence reads: CSVDSGDSYEQYF. CDR3 DNA: TGCAGCGTTGATTCTGGTGACTCCTACGAGCAGTACTTC. The chain links TRBV29-1 to TRBJ2-7; D is unresolved. Germline lookup yields CDR1 SQVTM and CDR2 ANQGSEA. The V gene lost 3 bases and the J gene lost 0 bases, with 9 bases spanning the gap. The CDR3 is 13 residues long.

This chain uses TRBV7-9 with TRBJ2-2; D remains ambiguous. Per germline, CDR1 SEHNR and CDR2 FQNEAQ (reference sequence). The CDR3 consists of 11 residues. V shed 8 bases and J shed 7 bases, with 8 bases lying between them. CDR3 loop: CASSRGGELFF. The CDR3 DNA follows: TGTGCCAGCTCGCGTGGCGGGGAGCTGTTTTTT. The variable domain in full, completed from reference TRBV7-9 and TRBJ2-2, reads DTGVSQNPRHKITKRGQNVTFRCDPISEHNRLYWYRQTLGQGPEFLTYFQNEAQLEKSRLLSDRFSAERPKGSFSTLEIQRTEQGDSAMYLCASSRGGELFFGEGSRLTVL.

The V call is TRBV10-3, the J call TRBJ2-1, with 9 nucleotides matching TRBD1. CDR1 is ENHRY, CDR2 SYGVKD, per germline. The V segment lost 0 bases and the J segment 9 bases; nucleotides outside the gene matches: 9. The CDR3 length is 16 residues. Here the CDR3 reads CAISESEDRGVGEQFF. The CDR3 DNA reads TGTGCCATCAGTGAGTCCGAGGACAGGGGAGTTGGTGAGCAGTTCTTC.

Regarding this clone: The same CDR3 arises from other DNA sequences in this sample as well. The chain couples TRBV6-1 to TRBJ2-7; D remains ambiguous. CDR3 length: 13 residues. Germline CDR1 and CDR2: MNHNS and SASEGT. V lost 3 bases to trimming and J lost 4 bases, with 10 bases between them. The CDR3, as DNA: TGTGCCAGCAGTGAGAGTGGGCCATACGAGCAGTACTTC. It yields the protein CASSESGPYEQYF.

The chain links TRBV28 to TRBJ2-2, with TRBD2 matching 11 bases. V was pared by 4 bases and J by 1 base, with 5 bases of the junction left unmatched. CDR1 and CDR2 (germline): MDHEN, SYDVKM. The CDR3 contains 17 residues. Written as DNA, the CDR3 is TGTGCCAGCAGTTCCCCAGGACTAGCGGGGAACACCGGGGAGCTGTTTTTT. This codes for CASSSPGLAGNTGELFF.

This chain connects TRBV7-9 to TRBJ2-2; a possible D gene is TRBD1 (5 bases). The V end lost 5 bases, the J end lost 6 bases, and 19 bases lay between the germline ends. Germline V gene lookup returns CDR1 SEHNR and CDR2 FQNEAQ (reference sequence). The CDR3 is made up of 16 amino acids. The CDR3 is CASSRPDTPPSGELFF. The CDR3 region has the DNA TGTGCCAGCAGCCGCCCGGACACCCCTCCATCCGGGGAGCTGTTTTTT. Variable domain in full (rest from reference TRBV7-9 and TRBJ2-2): DTGVSQNPRHKITKRGQNVTFRCDPISEHNRLYWYRQTLGQGPEFLTYFQNEAQLEKSRLLSDRFSAERPKGSFSTLEIQRTEQGDSAMYLCASSRPDTPPSGELFFGEGSRLTVL.

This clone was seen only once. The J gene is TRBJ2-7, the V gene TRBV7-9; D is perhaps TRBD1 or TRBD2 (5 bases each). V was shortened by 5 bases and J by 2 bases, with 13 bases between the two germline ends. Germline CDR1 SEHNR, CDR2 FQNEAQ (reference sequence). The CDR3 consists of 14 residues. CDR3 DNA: TGTGCCAGCAGCGACCGGGACGGGCCCTACGAGCAGTACTTC. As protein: CASSDRDGPYEQYF.